The T cell receptor beta chain under discussion was sequenced for a study of technical replicates of blood from a handful of donors. Profiled with immunoSEQ multiplex PCR; TCRdb holds only in-frame clones, not every one. The sample lists tens of thousands of clones, roughly 92% seen once, with about 0.37% in the top ten. The CDR3 is 15 residues long. Germline CDR1 is SGDLS and CDR2 is YYNGEE. Trimming removed 2 bases at V and 0 bases at J, with 12 bases between. Notes on this clone: The sample has other DNA sequences that encode this CDR3 too.

V usage is TRBV9 and J usage is TRBJ2-7, with TRBD2 as a possible D gene (6 bases). Sequencing input: T cells isolated from PBMCs. The receptor was isolated from a human donor in good health. The CDR3 DNA reads as TGTGCCAGCAGCGTTAGCGGCCAGAGCTCCTACGAGCAGTACTTC. Translated, it gives CASSVSGQSSYEQYF.